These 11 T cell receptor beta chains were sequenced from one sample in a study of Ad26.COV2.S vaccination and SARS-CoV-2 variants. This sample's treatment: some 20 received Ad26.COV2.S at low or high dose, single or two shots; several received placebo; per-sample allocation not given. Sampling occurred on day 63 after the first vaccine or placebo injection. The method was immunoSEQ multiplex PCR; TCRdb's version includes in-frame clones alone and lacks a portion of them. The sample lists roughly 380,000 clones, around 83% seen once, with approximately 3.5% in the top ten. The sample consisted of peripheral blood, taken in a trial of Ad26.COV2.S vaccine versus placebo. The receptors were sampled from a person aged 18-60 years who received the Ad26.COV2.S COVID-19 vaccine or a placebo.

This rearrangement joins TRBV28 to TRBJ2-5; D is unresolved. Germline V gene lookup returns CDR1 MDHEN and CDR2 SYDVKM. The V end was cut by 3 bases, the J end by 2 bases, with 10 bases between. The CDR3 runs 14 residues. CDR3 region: CASSFFWNQETQYF. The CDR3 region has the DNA TGTGCCAGCAGTTTTTTTTGGAATCAAGAGACCCAGTACTTC.

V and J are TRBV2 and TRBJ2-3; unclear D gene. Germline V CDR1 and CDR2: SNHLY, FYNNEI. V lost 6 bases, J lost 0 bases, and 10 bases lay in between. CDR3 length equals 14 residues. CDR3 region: CASSAVGSTDTQYF. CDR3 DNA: TGTGCCAGCAGCGCCGTCGGCAGCACAGATACGCAGTATTTT.

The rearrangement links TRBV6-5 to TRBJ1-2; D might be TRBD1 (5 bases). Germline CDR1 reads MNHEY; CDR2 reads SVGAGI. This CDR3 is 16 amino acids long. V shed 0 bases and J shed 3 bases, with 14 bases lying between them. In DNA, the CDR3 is TGTGCCAGCAGTTACTCGATCCTGCGACAGTACTATGGCTACACCTTC. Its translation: CASSYSILRQYYGYTF.

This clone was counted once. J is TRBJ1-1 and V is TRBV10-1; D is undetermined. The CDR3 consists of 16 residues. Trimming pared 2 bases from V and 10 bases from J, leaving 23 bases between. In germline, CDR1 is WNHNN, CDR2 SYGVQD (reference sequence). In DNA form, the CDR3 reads TGCGCCAGCAGTGAGGGTCTCCAAAGCCCATTAACGCCAGCTTTCTTT. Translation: CASSEGLQSPLTPAFF.

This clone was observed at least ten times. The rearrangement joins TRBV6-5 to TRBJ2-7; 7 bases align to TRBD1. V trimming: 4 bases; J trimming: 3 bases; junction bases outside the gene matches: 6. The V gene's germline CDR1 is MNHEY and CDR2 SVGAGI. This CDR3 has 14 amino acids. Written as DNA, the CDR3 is TGTGCCAGCAGTTGGACAGGTTCCAACTACGAGCAGTACTTC. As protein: CASSWTGSNYEQYF.

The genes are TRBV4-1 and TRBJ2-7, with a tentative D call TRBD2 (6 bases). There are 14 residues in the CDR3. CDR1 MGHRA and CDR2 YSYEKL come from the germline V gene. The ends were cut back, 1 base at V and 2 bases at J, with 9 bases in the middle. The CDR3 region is CASSQARTTYEQYF. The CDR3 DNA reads TGCGCCAGCAGCCAAGCTAGGACTACCTACGAGCAGTACTTC.

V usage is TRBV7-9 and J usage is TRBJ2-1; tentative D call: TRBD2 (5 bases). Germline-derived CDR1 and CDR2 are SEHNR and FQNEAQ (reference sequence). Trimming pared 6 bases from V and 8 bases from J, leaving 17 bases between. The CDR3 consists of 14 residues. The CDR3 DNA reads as TGTGCCAGCAGGTCCAGCGGTGGCTGGGATGAGCAGTTCTTC. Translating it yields CASRSSGGWDEQFF.

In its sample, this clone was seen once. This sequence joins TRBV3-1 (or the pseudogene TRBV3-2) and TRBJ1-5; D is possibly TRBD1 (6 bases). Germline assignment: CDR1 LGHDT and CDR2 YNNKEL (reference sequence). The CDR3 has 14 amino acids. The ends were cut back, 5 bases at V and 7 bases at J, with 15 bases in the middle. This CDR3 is CASSETYRDQPQHF. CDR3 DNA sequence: TGTGCCAGCAGCGAAACATACAGGGACCAGCCCCAGCATTTT.

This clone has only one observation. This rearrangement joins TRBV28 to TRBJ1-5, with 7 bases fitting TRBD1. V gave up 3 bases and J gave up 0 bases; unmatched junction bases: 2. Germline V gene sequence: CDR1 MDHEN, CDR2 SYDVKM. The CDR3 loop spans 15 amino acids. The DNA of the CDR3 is TGTGCCAGCAGTTTTAACAGGGGTAGCAATCAGCCCCAGCATTTT. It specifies CASSFNRGSNQPQHF.

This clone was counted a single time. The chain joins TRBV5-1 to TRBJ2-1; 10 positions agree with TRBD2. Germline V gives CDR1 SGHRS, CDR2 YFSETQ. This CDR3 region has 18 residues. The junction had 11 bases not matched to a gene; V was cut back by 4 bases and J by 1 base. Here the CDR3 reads CASSPLSSGSGSYNEQFF. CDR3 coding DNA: TGCGCCAGCAGCCCTCTCTCTAGCGGGAGTGGTTCCTACAATGAGCAGTTCTTC.

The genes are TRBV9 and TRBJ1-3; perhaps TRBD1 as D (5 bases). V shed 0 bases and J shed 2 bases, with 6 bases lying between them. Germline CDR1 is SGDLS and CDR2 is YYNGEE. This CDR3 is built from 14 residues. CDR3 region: CASSVAGPGNTIYF. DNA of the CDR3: TGTGCCAGCAGCGTAGCAGGGCCTGGAAACACCATATATTTT.